The 32 T cell receptor beta chains below all came from one sample that was sequenced in a study of blood T cell repertoires in COVID-19. Clones were sequenced by immunoSEQ multiplex PCR, and TCRdb holds only the in-frame ones, with some missing. Of roughly 350,000 clones detected, about 90% appear once; the ten largest clones hold roughly 3.4%. The sample was peripheral blood. These receptors originate from a woman in her late teens or twenties who had recovered from COVID-19.

The chain is built from TRBV29-1 and TRBJ1-2; D is possibly TRBD1 (6 bases). Germline CDR1 SQVTM, CDR2 ANQGSEA. The length of the CDR3 is 15 residues. Trimming left V 1 base short and J 3 bases short, with 15 bases between. CDR3 amino acids: CSVEGVDSGDYGYTF. Written as DNA, the CDR3 is TGCAGCGTTGAAGGAGTCGATTCAGGGGACTATGGCTACACCTTC.

The chain links TRBV6-5 to TRBJ1-4, with 9 bases aligning to TRBD1. Germline CDR1 and CDR2: MNHEY and SVGAGI. Trimming at V came to 2 bases and at J to 10 bases, leaving 5 bases not matched to a gene. The CDR3 consists of 14 residues. CDR3 DNA: TGTGCCAGCAGTTACGGACAGGGGCGAGGAAAACTGTTTTTT. Amino acids: CASSYGQGRGKLFF.

The chain links TRBV28 to TRBJ1-5, with 7 bases lining up with TRBD1. Germline V lookup: CDR1 MDHEN, CDR2 SYDVKM. The CDR3 length is 17 residues. With V trimmed by 5 bases and J by 0 bases, 10 bases remained unmatched. The CDR3 reads CASSPPGQSYSNQPQHF. Written as DNA, the CDR3 is TGTGCCAGCAGTCCTCCGGGACAGTCGTATAGCAATCAGCCCCAGCATTTT.

V usage is TRBV19 and J usage is TRBJ1-2; TRBD1 is a possible D gene (5 bases). The V end was cut by 3 bases, the J end by 5 bases, with 13 bases between. There are 14 residues in the CDR3. Looked up from germline, CDR1 is LNHDA and CDR2 is SQIVND (reference sequence). The chain's CDR3 is CASSITQGWYGYTF. In DNA form, the CDR3 reads TGTGCCAGTAGTATTACGCAGGGCTGGTATGGCTACACCTTC.

J is TRBJ2-1 and V is TRBV7-8; 7 positions agree with TRBD2. This CDR3 is built from 17 residues. Trimming removed 5 bases from V and 4 bases from J; junction bases left unmatched: 14. Looked up from germline, CDR1 is SGHVS and CDR2 is FQNEAQ. The CDR3 nucleotides read TGTGCCAGCAGCAACCTGGGGATAGCGGGCCTATACAATGAGCAGTTCTTC. It encodes CASSNLGIAGLYNEQFF. The whole variable domain, remainder taken from reference TRBV7-8 and TRBJ2-1, is GAGVSQSPRYKVAKRGQDVALRCDPISGHVSLFWYQQALGQGPEFLTYFQNEAQLDKSGLPSDRFFAERPEGSVSTLKIQRTQQEDSAVYLCASSNLGIAGLYNEQFFGPGTRLTVL.

J is TRBJ1-2 and V is TRBV6-2 or TRBV6-3; D is uncertain. This CDR3 is 13 amino acids long. Trimming took 2 bases from V and 10 from J, leaving 14 bases between them. Germline CDR1 MNHEY, CDR2 SVGEGT. CDR3 amino acids: CASSYKRGRPYTF. CDR3 coding DNA: TGTGCCAGCAGTTACAAAAGAGGCCGCCCCTACACCTTC.

The chain employs TRBV19 and TRBJ2-1; TRBD2 agrees at 7 bases. Per the germline V gene, CDR1 is LNHDA and CDR2 is SQIVND (reference sequence). The J segment lost 0 bases and the V segment lost 2 bases, leaving 7 bases of the junction unmatched. This CDR3 has 17 residues. CDR3 residues: CASSIRPRGSSYNEQFF. The CDR3 DNA is TGTGCCAGTAGTATACGTCCCCGCGGGAGCTCCTACAATGAGCAGTTCTTC.

This clone is a singleton in its sample. J is TRBJ1-4 and V is TRBV19, with 8 bases lining up with TRBD1. Trimming at V came to 7 bases and at J to 2 bases, leaving 24 bases not matched to a gene. Per germline, CDR1 LNHDA and CDR2 SQIVND (reference sequence). This CDR3 is 21 amino acids long. DNA for the CDR3: TGTGCCAGTACCCCAAGAGCCGTAACCGGGACAGGAGGATATACTAATGAAAAACTGTTTTTT. This sequence encodes CASTPRAVTGTGGYTNEKLFF.

The chain's CDR3 is CASSRADRGPLYGYTF. The CDR3 region has the DNA TGTGCCAGCAGTCGCGCGGACAGGGGGCCGCTCTATGGCTACACCTTC. The chain combines TRBV27 with TRBJ1-2, with 11 bases aligning to TRBD1. V lost 5 bases, J lost 4 bases, and 9 bases stayed unmatched. Germline values: CDR1 MNHEY, CDR2 SMNVEV (reference sequence). The CDR3 has 16 residues.

This CDR3 is CSVRGQGGLADGYEQYV. In DNA form, the CDR3 reads TGCAGCGTTCGAGGACAGGGGGGTCTAGCGGATGGCTACGAGCAGTACGTC. The V gene is TRBV29-1, the J gene TRBJ2-7; 10 bases line up with TRBD1. CDR3 length: 17 amino acids. V was pared by 5 bases and J by 3 bases, with 16 bases of the junction left unmatched. Germline assignment: CDR1 SQVTM and CDR2 ANQGSEA.

The CDR3 coding sequence is TGTGCCAGCTCACCAGGAAGGGGTGAGCAGTTCTTC. Protein product: CASSPGRGEQFF. The V and J genes are TRBV18 and TRBJ2-1; D is perhaps TRBD1 (5 bases). The germline V gene encodes CDR1 KGHSH and CDR2 LQKENI. This CDR3 is 12 amino acids long. Between the trimmed V and J ends, which lost 2 bases and 9 bases, there was a span of 8 bases.

The chain uses TRBV19 and TRBJ2-5; D unresolved. Germline values: CDR1 LNHDA, CDR2 SQIVND (reference sequence). CDR3 size: 15 residues. The germline V and J ends were trimmed by 6 bases and 5 bases, with 19 bases remaining between them. The CDR3 DNA reads TGTGCCAGTAGGCCAAACCCCCTAACGAGGGAGACCCAGTACTTC. Its translation: CASRPNPLTRETQYF.

The V gene is TRBV12-5, the J gene TRBJ2-3, with TRBD2 matching over 10 bases. The CDR3 is 17 residues long. V gave up 6 bases and J gave up 4 bases; unmatched junction bases: 13. Germline CDR1 LGHNT, CDR2 FRNRAP. This chain's CDR3 is CASGRPLAGAFPDTQYF. DNA of the CDR3: TGTGCTAGTGGCCGTCCCCTAGCGGGAGCATTCCCAGATACGCAGTATTTT.

The chain uses TRBV7-2 and TRBJ2-7; 14 positions agree with TRBD2. The CDR3 spans 15 residues. The V segment lost 5 bases and the J segment 6 bases; nucleotides outside the gene matches: 6. Germline values: CDR1 SGHTA, CDR2 FQGNSA. The CDR3 nucleotides read TGTGCCAGCAGCACAAAGACTAGCGGGAGGGCCGAGCAGTACGTC. Translating gives CASSTKTSGRAEQYV.

The CDR3: CASSRRDRDGYDSPLHF. CDR3 DNA sequence: TGTGCCAGCAGCAGACGAGACAGGGACGGGTATGATTCACCCCTCCACTTT. The V gene is TRBV9, the J gene TRBJ1-6; the match to TRBD1 covers 7 bases. The CDR3 has 17 amino acids. Losses at the gene ends were 4 bases for V and 8 bases for J; bases not matched to a gene: 15. Per the germline V gene, CDR1 is SGDLS and CDR2 is YYNGEE. The full variable domain, in which reference TRBV9 and TRBJ1-6 provide the parts outside the CDR3, is DSGVTQTPKHLITATGQRVTLRCSPRSGDLSVYWYQQSLDQGLQFLIQYYNGEERAKGNILERFSAQQFPDLHSELNLSSLELGDSALYFCASSRRDRDGYDSPLHFGNGTRLTVT.

The gene calls are TRBV7-9 and TRBJ1-2, with no clear D. This CDR3 comprises 15 residues. The V end lost 5 bases, the J end lost 5 bases, and 18 bases lay between the germline ends. Germline CDR1 is SEHNR and CDR2 is FQNEAQ (reference sequence). DNA for the CDR3: TGTGCCAGCAGCGACCTTCAGCAGGATATTTATGGCTACACCTTC. This translates into CASSDLQQDIYGYTF.

The chain combines TRBV29-1 with TRBJ1-5; D is unresolved. The CDR3 runs to 13 residues. V was pared by 6 bases and J by 4 bases, with 13 bases between. Germline-derived CDR1 and CDR2 are SQVTM and ANQGSEA. CDR3 sequence (DNA): TGCAGCGTCCGTCCGGGTTCGAATCAGCCCCAGCATTTT. This encodes CSVRPGSNQPQHF.

This sequence joins TRBV27 and TRBJ2-1; TRBD2 agrees at 10 bases. V shed 5 bases and J 4 bases; nucleotides not matched to a gene: 8. The CDR3 loop spans 16 amino acids. Germline values: CDR1 MNHEY, CDR2 SMNVEV (reference sequence). CDR3 region: CASSPLRTSGYNEQFF. CDR3 coding DNA: TGTGCCAGCAGTCCTCTCAGGACTAGCGGATACAATGAGCAGTTCTTC.

This sequence joins TRBV18 and TRBJ2-2; possibly TRBD2 for D (5 bases). This CDR3 spans 18 amino acids. With 1 base removed from V and 0 bases from J, the gap between germline ends came to 15 bases. Germline-derived CDR1 and CDR2 are KGHSH and LQKENI. The CDR3 DNA reads as TGTGCCAGCTCACCACGGTTGGTGGGGAGAGCGAACACCGGGGAGCTGTTTTTT. Its protein is CASSPRLVGRANTGELFF. The whole variable domain, remainder taken from reference TRBV18 and TRBJ2-2, is NAGVMQNPRHLVRRRGQEARLRCSPMKGHSHVYWYRQLPEEGLKFMVYLQKENIIDESGMPKERFSAEFPKEGPSILRIQQVVRGDSAAYFCASSPRLVGRANTGELFFGEGSRLTVL.

The chain carries TRBV19 and TRBJ1-5, with D uncertain. The V end was cut by 5 bases, the J end by 7 bases, with 12 bases between. Germline loops: CDR1 LNHDA, CDR2 SQIVND (reference sequence). The CDR3 has 13 residues. CDR3 nucleotides: TGTGCCAGTAGTTTGGAGGGCAGACAGCCCCAGCATTTT. It encodes CASSLEGRQPQHF.

This chain uses TRBV27 with TRBJ2-1; TRBD1 agrees at 9 bases. This CDR3 has 14 residues. Germline V gives CDR1 MNHEY, CDR2 SMNVEV (reference sequence). The ends lost 8 bases at V and 1 base at J; junction bases unmatched: 3. The CDR3 loop reads CASSDRGSYNEQFF. CDR3 nucleotide sequence: TGTGCCAGCTCGGACAGGGGATCCTACAATGAGCAGTTCTTC.

This chain joins TRBV5-1 and TRBJ2-2; 8 bases match TRBD1. V lost 3 bases to trimming and J lost 4 bases; unmatched junction nucleotides: 11. The germline V gene encodes CDR1 SGHRS and CDR2 YFSETQ. The CDR3 totals 17 residues. This chain's CDR3 is CASSYPRDRSFTGELFF. Here the CDR3 DNA reads TGCGCCAGCAGCTACCCCCGGGACAGGTCATTCACCGGGGAGCTGTTTTTT.

The chain links TRBV10-2 to TRBJ1-1; TRBD1 might be the D (5 bases). Germline V CDR1 and CDR2: WSHSY, SAAADI. V was cut by 7 bases and J by 4 bases, with 10 bases left in between. This CDR3 region has 12 residues. The CDR3 reads CASKGVGTEAFF. The CDR3 nucleotides are TGCGCCAGCAAAGGGGTAGGCACTGAAGCTTTCTTT.

The table lists this clone with a count of one. V usage is TRBV25-1 and J usage is TRBJ2-1; no definite D call. Germline CDR1 and CDR2: MGHDK and SYGVNS. With 4 bases removed from V and 8 bases from J, the gap between germline ends came to 12 bases. The CDR3 covers 13 residues. The CDR3: CASSGSRSDEQFF. The DNA for the CDR3 is TGTGCCAGCAGTGGCAGTCGATCCGATGAGCAGTTCTTC. Drawing the rest from reference TRBV25-1 and TRBJ2-1, the complete variable domain is EADIYQTPRYLVIGTGKKITLECSQTMGHDKMYWYQQDPGMELHLIHYSYGVNSTEKGDLSSESTVSRIRTEHFPLTLESARPSHTSQYLCASSGSRSDEQFFGPGTRLTVL.

This clone was counted a single time. The chain carries TRBV6-1 and TRBJ2-5; the match to TRBD1 covers 8 bases. Trimming at V came to 1 base and at J to 0 bases, leaving 4 bases not matched to a gene. CDR1 MNHNS and CDR2 SASEGT come from the germline V gene. CDR3 length: 16 residues. The CDR3 loop reads CASSEDPGGYQETQYF. As DNA, the CDR3 is TGTGCCAGCAGTGAAGACCCAGGGGGCTACCAAGAGACCCAGTACTTC.

The rearrangement joins TRBV13 to TRBJ1-2, with a weak D call TRBD1 (6 bases). V was shortened by 3 bases and J by 3 bases, with 8 bases between the two germline ends. Germline CDR1 and CDR2: PRHDT and FYEKMQ (reference sequence). The CDR3 extends over 13 amino acids. The CDR3 here is CASSLPGDYGYTF. CDR3 nucleotides: TGTGCCAGCAGCTTGCCAGGGGACTATGGCTACACCTTC.

The chain has TRBV3-1 (or the pseudogene TRBV3-2) and TRBJ1-2; D unresolved. The germline V and J ends were trimmed by 2 bases and 1 base, with 11 bases remaining between them. The germline gives CDR1 LGHDT, CDR2 YNNKEL (reference sequence). This CDR3 is built from 15 residues. The CDR3 loop reads CASSQLGNFNYGYTF. DNA of the CDR3: TGTGCCAGCAGCCAACTAGGAAACTTTAACTATGGCTACACCTTC.

The rearrangement joins TRBV6-1 to TRBJ1-5, with no clear D. The CDR3 has 15 amino acids. V was cut by 3 bases and J by 1 base, with 10 bases left in between. Germline assignment: CDR1 MNHNS and CDR2 SASEGT. CDR3 loop: CASSENSPSNQPQHF. CDR3 coding DNA: TGTGCCAGCAGTGAGAACAGCCCCAGCAATCAGCCCCAGCATTTT.

The rearrangement joins TRBV29-1 to TRBJ1-5; D remains unclear. Trimming stripped 6 bases from V and 5 bases from J, with 14 bases between. The germline gives CDR1 SQVTM, CDR2 ANQGSEA. CDR3 length: 13 residues. CDR3 DNA sequence: TGCAGCGTGAGGGTACGCTCCGATCAGCCCCAGCATTTT. Encoded protein: CSVRVRSDQPQHF.

CDR3 amino acids: CATSDRTSGRAYQFF. CDR3 coding DNA: TGTGCCACCAGTGACCGGACTAGCGGGAGAGCCTACCAGTTCTTC. V is TRBV24-1 and J is TRBJ2-1; TRBD2 matches at 13 bases. V shed 4 bases, J shed 13 bases, and the junction held 9 bases outside the gene matches. Per the germline V gene, CDR1 is KGHDR and CDR2 is SFDVKD. The CDR3 sequence is 15 residues long.

V usage is TRBV30 and J usage is TRBJ1-1; 7 nucleotides agree with TRBD1. The CDR3 spans 13 residues. Germline V gene data show CDR1 as GTSNPN and CDR2 as SVGIG (reference sequence). Losses at the gene ends were 3 bases for V and 1 base for J; bases not matched to a gene: 2. This chain's CDR3 is CAWRRQGNTEAFF. For the CDR3, the DNA is TGTGCCTGGAGAAGACAGGGGAACACTGAAGCTTTCTTT.

This chain links TRBV5-5 with TRBJ1-2; D perhaps matches TRBD1 (6 bases). The germline gives CDR1 SGHKS, CDR2 YYEKEE (reference sequence). The germline V and J ends were trimmed by 2 bases and 5 bases, with 19 bases remaining between them. This CDR3 has 16 residues. The chain's CDR3 is CASSFGVRDKGYGYTF. CDR3 in DNA: TGTGCCAGCAGCTTTGGGGTCCGGGACAAGGGGTATGGCTACACCTTC.